A single T cell receptor (beta chain) is shown here with its context. The protocol was immunoSEQ multiplex PCR, while the TCRdb copy is restricted to in-frame clones and leaves out a portion. Among 90,000 to 150,000 clones listed, roughly 90% were seen once. The sample originates from a study of control samples from healthy donors and cancer patients. Looked up from germline, CDR1 is SGHAT and CDR2 is FQNNGV. V shed 3 bases, J shed 5 bases, and the junction held 10 bases outside the gene matches. This CDR3 spans 16 amino acids. The receptor was derived from a man in his forties or fifties in good health. Sequencing was done on a sample of blood. The V gene is TRBV11-2, the J gene TRBJ1-2; 9 bases are shared with TRBD1. The CDR3 protein is CASSLDTGGASYGYTF. The CDR3 nucleotides read TGTGCCAGCAGCTTGGATACAGGGGGCGCCTCTTATGGCTACACCTTC. Combining the CDR3 with reference TRBV11-2 and TRBJ1-2 gives the whole variable domain EAGVAQSPRYKIIEKRQSVAFWCNPISGHATLYWYQQILGQGPKLLIQFQNNGVVDDSQLPKDRFSAERLKGVDSTLKIQPAKLEDSAVYLCASSLDTGGASYGYTFGSGTRLTVV.